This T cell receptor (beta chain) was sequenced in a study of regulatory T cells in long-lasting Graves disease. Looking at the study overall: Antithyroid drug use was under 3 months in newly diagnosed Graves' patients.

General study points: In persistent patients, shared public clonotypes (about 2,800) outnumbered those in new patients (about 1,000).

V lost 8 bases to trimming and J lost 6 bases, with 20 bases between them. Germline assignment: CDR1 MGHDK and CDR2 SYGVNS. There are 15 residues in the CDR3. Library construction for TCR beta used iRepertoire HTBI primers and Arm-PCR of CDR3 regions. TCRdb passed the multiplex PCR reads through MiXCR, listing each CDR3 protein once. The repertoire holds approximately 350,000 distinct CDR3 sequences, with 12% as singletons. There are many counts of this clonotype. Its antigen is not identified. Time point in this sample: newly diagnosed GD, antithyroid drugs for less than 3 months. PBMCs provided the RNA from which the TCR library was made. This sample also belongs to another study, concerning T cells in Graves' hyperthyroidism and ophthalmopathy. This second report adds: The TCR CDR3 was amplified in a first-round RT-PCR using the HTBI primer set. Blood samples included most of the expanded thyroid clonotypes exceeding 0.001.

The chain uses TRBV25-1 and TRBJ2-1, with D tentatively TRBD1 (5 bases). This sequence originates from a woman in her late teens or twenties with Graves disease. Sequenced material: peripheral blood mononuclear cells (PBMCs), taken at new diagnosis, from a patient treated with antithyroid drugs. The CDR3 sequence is CASQATVAGPNEQFF. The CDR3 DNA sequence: TGTGCCAGCCAAGCGACAGTCGCAGGCCCCAATGAGCAGTTCTTC.